This entry is about one TCR beta chain. Its antigen remains unidentified. CDR3 length: 16 amino acids. Germline values: CDR1 SGHTA, CDR2 FQGNSA. The junction had 16 bases not matched to a gene; V was cut back by 4 bases and J by 10 bases. Through a sample-barcoded 5' primer and a J-beta primer mix, a second PCR was run for about 7 to 12 cycles. MiXCR, run by TCRdb on the 5' RACE reads, gives a single entry per CDR3 protein. The sample carries around 1,000,000 distinct CDR3 sequences, 30% to 40% recorded once. The sample is drawn from a study of blood T cells in healthy people across ages. Study findings and constraints: It was the long-lived donors that had more naive CD4+ cells and higher diversity than aged donors. Across the age range, TCR beta diversity per million T cells fell in a roughly linear way.

Donor samples were obtained from healthy Caucasian individuals from Russia, aged roughly 6 to 90. Every donor provided roughly 9.1 milliliters of peripheral blood. This chain links TRBV7-2 with TRBJ2-1, with 7 bases identical to TRBD2. This receptor was identified in a man between 18 and 29 years old in good health. The sample was blood. The CDR3 region has the DNA TGTGCCAGCAGCTCACCATTCGGGACTACCCAGGCGGAGCAGTTCTTC. Protein product: CASSSPFGTTQAEQFF.